The source of this TCR beta chain is a study of beta chain features in type 1 diabetes. Study background: Age, gender and cell yields were alike across patients and healthy donors.

Sorted CD4+ subsets: naive, central memory, regulatory, stem cell-like memory (CD45RO/CCR7/CD25/CD127/CD95/CD27 panel). All of the isolated RNA was reverse transcribed, so expressed TCRB transcripts were sequenced. The assay was immunoSEQ multiplex PCR, and TCRdb's table has in-frame clones only and misses some. The data contain roughly 260,000 clones, about a fifth of them singletons. General study points: Significant though moderate, a shortening of TCRB CDR3s appeared in all four CD4+ subsets of Type 1 diabetes patients. Insertions at VDJ junctions were less frequent in type 1 diabetes patients. These patients also deleted more nucleotides at the same junctions. TCRB rearrangement may or may not be influenced by HLA type; here this remained unresolved.

A note on this clone: The antigen remains unidentified.

The CDR3 is 15 residues long. Germline V gene data show CDR1 as MNHEY and CDR2 as SVGAGI. Trimming removed 2 bases at V and 1 base at J, with 9 bases between. This receptor was taken from a woman aged 35 to 49 with type 1 diabetes. The specimen was naive CD4+ T cells from blood. The chain has TRBV6-5 and TRBJ1-5; D is uncertain. The CDR3 nucleotides read TGTGCCAGCAGTTACGATTCCGGGAGCAATCAGCCCCAGCATTTT. This gives the protein CASSYDSGSNQPQHF.